The 20 T cell receptor beta chains in this list originate from one sample, sequenced in a study of radiotherapy plus CTLA-4 blockade in lung cancer. Produced via immunoSEQ multiplex PCR; TCRdb's table is partial and in-frame only. The sample lists 35,000 to 50,000 clones, roughly 64% seen once, with roughly 25% in the top ten. Sequences were derived from peripheral blood, sampled from a patient treated with radiotherapy plus ipilimumab. These receptor sequences come from a human donor with non-small cell lung cancer who had a partial response to radiotherapy plus ipilimumab.

V is TRBV5-5 and J is TRBJ1-6; 9 bases align to TRBD1. Germline lookup yields CDR1 SGHKS and CDR2 YYEKEE (reference sequence). V lost 1 base, J lost 8 bases, and 1 base stayed unmatched. The CDR3 sequence is 14 residues long. CDR3 residues: CASSLRDRDSPLHF. CDR3 DNA sequence: TGTGCCAGCAGCTTGCGGGACAGGGATTCACCCCTCCACTTT.

The chain carries TRBV9 and TRBJ2-7, with a tentative D call TRBD2 (5 bases). Trimming left V 0 bases short and J 3 bases short, with 10 bases between. Germline-derived CDR1 and CDR2 are SGDLS and YYNGEE. This CDR3 region has 14 residues. The CDR3 loop is CASSVGRSGYEQYF. The CDR3 bases are TGTGCCAGCAGCGTAGGACGAAGCGGCTACGAGCAGTACTTC.

This clone was seen at least ten times. The J gene is TRBJ2-7, the V gene TRBV4-1, with 8 bases fitting TRBD1. The CDR3 loop spans 16 amino acids. V dropped 1 base and J dropped 0; count of bases not matched to a gene: 5. Germline V lookup: CDR1 MGHRA, CDR2 YSYEKL. The CDR3 DNA reads TGCGCCAGCAGCCAAGGGGGAGACAGGGGCTCCTACGAGCAGTACTTC. This encodes CASSQGGDRGSYEQYF.

The chain recombines TRBV30 with TRBJ2-4; TRBD1 is a possible D gene (6 bases). Trimming pared 7 bases from V and 0 bases from J, leaving 13 bases between. This CDR3 spans 14 amino acids. Germline-derived CDR1 and CDR2 are GTSNPN and SVGIG (reference sequence). The CDR3 DNA reads as TGTGCCTCACAGGGATCCCTAGCCAAAAACATTCAGTACTTC. Its protein is CASQGSLAKNIQYF.

This chain uses TRBV6-1 with TRBJ1-1, with 7 bases fitting TRBD1. V gave up 2 bases and J gave up 1 base; unmatched junction bases: 10. The CDR3 has 17 residues. Germline CDR1 MNHNS, CDR2 SASEGT. The CDR3 spells CASSESTGPLKNTEAFF. The CDR3 DNA follows: TGTGCCAGCAGTGAATCGACAGGGCCGCTTAAGAACACTGAAGCTTTCTTT.

The chain carries TRBV5-1 and TRBJ2-7; 11 bases agree with TRBD2. In germline, CDR1 is SGHRS, CDR2 YFSETQ. The CDR3 is made up of 15 amino acids. Trimming at V came to 0 bases and at J to 3 bases, leaving 2 bases not matched to a gene. In nucleotides, the CDR3 is TGCGCCAGCAGCTTGGGAGGGACTAGCGGCTACGAGCAGTACTTC. This codes for CASSLGGTSGYEQYF. Combining the CDR3 with reference TRBV5-1 and TRBJ2-7 gives the whole variable domain KAGVTQTPRYLIKTRGQQVTLSCSPISGHRSVSWYQQTPGQGLQFLFEYFSETQRNKGNFPGRFSGRQFSNSRSEMNVSTLELGDSALYLCASSLGGTSGYEQYFGPGTRLTVT.

This clone was recorded a few times. The chain recombines TRBV6-1 with TRBJ1-5; 7 bases agree with TRBD1. Germline V gene lookup returns CDR1 MNHNS and CDR2 SASEGT. CDR3 length equals 13 residues. J lost 4 bases, V lost 8 bases, and 5 bases had no gene match. In DNA form, the CDR3 reads TGTGCCAGCGGAAGGGACAGAAATCAGCCCCAGCATTTT. Protein sequence: CASGRDRNQPQHF.

The sample holds many counts of this clone. V is TRBV6-6 and J is TRBJ1-1, with 11 bases matching TRBD1. This CDR3 region has 13 residues. Trimming took 6 bases from V and 11 from J; bases not matched to a gene: 8. Germline V lookup: CDR1 MNHNY, CDR2 SVGAGI (reference sequence). CDR3 nucleotides: TGTGCCAGCAGCGGACAGGGGGCGAATTCTGCTTTCTTT. Its protein product is CASSGQGANSAFF.

This sequence joins TRBV25-1 and TRBJ2-7, with D perhaps TRBD1 (6 bases). Germline CDR1 reads MGHDK; CDR2 reads SYGVNS. Trimming took off 5 bases at V and 3 bases at J, with 20 bases between the two ends. The length of the CDR3 is 16 residues. Here the CDR3 reads CASSPSLGQNNYEQYF. The CDR3 DNA follows: TGTGCCAGCAGTCCCTCCCTCGGACAGAACAACTACGAGCAGTACTTC.

The J gene is TRBJ1-5, the V gene TRBV29-1; D remains ambiguous. CDR1 is SQVTM and CDR2 is ANQGSEA in the germline V gene. The V end lost 6 bases, the J end lost 3 bases, and 12 bases lay between the germline ends. This CDR3 has 13 amino acids. The CDR3 nucleotides read TGCAGCGTCGGACCGGGAGACAATCAGCCCCAGCATTTT. It specifies CSVGPGDNQPQHF.

The CDR3 region is CSVLGEGNQPQHF. The CDR3 nucleotides are TGCAGCGTATTGGGGGAGGGAAATCAGCCCCAGCATTTT. The gene calls are TRBV29-1 and TRBJ1-5; tentative D call: TRBD1 (5 bases). The germline CDR1 and CDR2 sequences are SQVTM and ANQGSEA. The V end lost 6 bases, the J end lost 4 bases, and 13 bases lay between the germline ends. This CDR3 is built from 13 residues. The full variable domain, in which reference TRBV29-1 and TRBJ1-5 provide the parts outside the CDR3, is SAVISQKPSRDICQRGTSLTIQCQVDSQVTMMFWYRQQPGQSLTLIATANQGSEATYESGFVIDKFPISRPNLTFSTLTVSNMSPEDSSIYLCSVLGEGNQPQHFGDGTRLSIL.

The rearrangement uses TRBV15 and TRBJ1-2, with a weak D call TRBD1 (6 bases). Germline CDR1 reads LNHNV; CDR2 reads YYDKDF (reference sequence). The CDR3 runs 15 residues. The V end was cut by 0 bases, the J end by 2 bases, with 10 bases between. This chain's CDR3 is CATSREYRENYGYTF. CDR3 nucleotide sequence: TGTGCCACCAGCAGAGAATACAGGGAGAACTATGGCTACACCTTC.

This sequence joins TRBV9 and TRBJ1-1; a possible D gene is TRBD1 (5 bases). Germline values: CDR1 SGDLS, CDR2 YYNGEE. V dropped 6 bases and J dropped 1 base, with 13 bases sitting between them. The CDR3 loop spans 14 amino acids. The CDR3 nucleotides are TGTGCCAGCACGTGGGGGGAAGAGAACACTGAAGCTTTCTTT. Protein sequence: CASTWGEENTEAFF.

J is TRBJ2-6 and V is TRBV5-1, with D unclear. Germline CDR1 and CDR2: SGHRS and YFSETQ. Trimming shortened V by 2 bases and J by 0 bases, and 12 bases separated the two germline ends. The CDR3 consists of 17 residues. The chain's CDR3 is CASSFGQDRSGANVLTF. The CDR3 nucleotides read TGCGCCAGCAGCTTTGGTCAGGATCGCTCTGGGGCCAACGTCCTGACTTTC. The variable domain in full, completed from reference TRBV5-1 and TRBJ2-6, reads KAGVTQTPRYLIKTRGQQVTLSCSPISGHRSVSWYQQTPGQGLQFLFEYFSETQRNKGNFPGRFSGRQFSNSRSEMNVSTLELGDSALYLCASSFGQDRSGANVLTFGAGSRLTVL.

The rearrangement links TRBV11-2 to TRBJ2-7, with 9 nucleotides matching TRBD1. V was clipped by 3 bases and J by 6 bases; unmatched bases: 3. This CDR3 has 13 residues. Germline V gene lookup returns CDR1 SGHAT and CDR2 FQNNGV. The CDR3 DNA is TGTGCCAGCAGCTTGGGACAGGGCGGCGAGCAGTACTTC. This sequence encodes CASSLGQGGEQYF.

The gene calls are TRBV19 and TRBJ2-5, with D maybe TRBD2 (6 bases). CDR1 and CDR2 (germline): LNHDA, SQIVND (reference sequence). The CDR3 loop spans 14 amino acids. V was cut by 5 bases and J by 5 bases, with 15 bases left in between. In nucleotides, the CDR3 is TGTGCCAGTAGTCGGGGGAACGCGGGGGAGACCCAGTACTTC. Residues: CASSRGNAGETQYF. The full variable domain, with the rest looked up from reference TRBV19 and TRBJ2-5, is DGGITQSPKYLFRKEGQNVTLSCEQNLNHDAMYWYRQDPGQGLRLIYYSQIVNDFQKGDIAEGYSVSREKKESFPLTVTSAQKNPTAFYLCASSRGNAGETQYFGPGTRLLVL.

V and J are TRBV7-2 and TRBJ1-6, with 9 nucleotides matching TRBD1. Germline lookup yields CDR1 SGHTA and CDR2 FQGNSA. The ends lost 4 bases at V and 9 bases at J; junction bases unmatched: 4. The CDR3 length is 14 residues. CDR3 protein: CASSSGTGFSPLHF. The CDR3 DNA is TGTGCCAGCAGCTCCGGGACAGGGTTTTCACCCCTCCACTTT.

The table lists this clone with a count of one. The rearrangement joins TRBV6-6 to TRBJ2-3; TRBD2 agrees at 12 bases. Germline assignment: CDR1 MNHNY and CDR2 SVGAGI (reference sequence). The CDR3 is made up of 15 amino acids. V lost 5 bases and J lost 1; bases outside the gene matches: 1. In nucleotides, the CDR3 is TGTGCCAGCAGTCTAGCGGGGGGGGGCACAGATACGCAGTATTTT. It specifies CASSLAGGGTDTQYF.

This clone turned up a few times. V usage is TRBV6-5 and J usage is TRBJ2-1, with a tentative D call TRBD2 (5 bases). The CDR3 totals 15 residues. Trimming stripped 6 bases from V and 2 bases from J, with 14 bases between. Germline V CDR1 and CDR2: MNHEY, SVGAGI. As DNA, the CDR3 is TGTGCCAGCAGCCTAAGCGGAGAGGCCTACAATGAGCAGTTCTTC. It specifies CASSLSGEAYNEQFF.

The chain links TRBV15 to TRBJ1-4; unclear D gene. The CDR3 sequence is 16 residues long. Deletions cut 5 bases from V and 0 bases from J, with 13 bases between. The germline V gene has CDR1 LNHNV and CDR2 YYDKDF (reference sequence). The CDR3 DNA reads TGTGCCACCAGCGCCCCGGGAATTCCAACTAATGAAAAACTGTTTTTT. Amino acid sequence: CATSAPGIPTNEKLFF.